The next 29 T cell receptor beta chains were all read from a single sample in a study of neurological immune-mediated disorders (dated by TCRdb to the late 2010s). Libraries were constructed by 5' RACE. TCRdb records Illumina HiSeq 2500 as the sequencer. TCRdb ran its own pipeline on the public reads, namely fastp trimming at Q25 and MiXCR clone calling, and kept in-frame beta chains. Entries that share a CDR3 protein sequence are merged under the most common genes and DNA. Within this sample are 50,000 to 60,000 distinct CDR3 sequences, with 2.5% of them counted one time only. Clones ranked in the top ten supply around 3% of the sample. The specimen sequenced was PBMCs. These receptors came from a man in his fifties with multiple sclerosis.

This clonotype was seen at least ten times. CDR3: CSAKDVREAFF. CDR3 DNA: TGCAGTGCTAAGGACGTCCGAGAAGCTTTCTTT. V gene TRBV20-1 combines with J gene TRBJ1-1; D not certain. Between the trimmed V and J ends, which lost 4 bases and 8 bases, there was a span of 11 bases. Per the germline V gene, CDR1 is DFQATT and CDR2 is SNEGSKA (reference sequence). The CDR3 runs to 11 residues.

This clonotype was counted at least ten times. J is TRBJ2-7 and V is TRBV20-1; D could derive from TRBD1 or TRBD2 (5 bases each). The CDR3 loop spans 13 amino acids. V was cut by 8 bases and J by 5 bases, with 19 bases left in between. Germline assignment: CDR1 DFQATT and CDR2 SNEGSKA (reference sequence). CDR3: CSLGRWGSHEQYF. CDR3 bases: TGCAGTCTCGGGCGTTGGGGGTCCCACGAGCAGTACTTC.

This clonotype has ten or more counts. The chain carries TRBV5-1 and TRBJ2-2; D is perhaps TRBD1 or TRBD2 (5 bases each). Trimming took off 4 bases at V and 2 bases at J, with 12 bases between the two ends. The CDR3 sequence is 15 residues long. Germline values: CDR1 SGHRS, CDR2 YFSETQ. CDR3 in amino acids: CASSLGTANTGELFF. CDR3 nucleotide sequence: TGCGCCAGCAGCCTCGGGACGGCTAACACCGGGGAGCTGTTTTTT.

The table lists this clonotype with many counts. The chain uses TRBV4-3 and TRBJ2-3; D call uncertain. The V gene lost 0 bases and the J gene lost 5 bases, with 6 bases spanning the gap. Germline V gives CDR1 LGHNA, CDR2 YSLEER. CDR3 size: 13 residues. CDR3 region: CASSQDFGDTQYF. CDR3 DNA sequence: TGCGCCAGCAGCCAAGATTTCGGAGATACGCAGTATTTT.

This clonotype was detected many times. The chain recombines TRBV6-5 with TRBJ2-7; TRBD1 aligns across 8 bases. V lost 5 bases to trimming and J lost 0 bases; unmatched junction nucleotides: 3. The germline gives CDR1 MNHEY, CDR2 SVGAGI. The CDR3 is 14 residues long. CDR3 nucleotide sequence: TGTGCCAGCAGTCGGGACAGGCTCTCCTACGAGCAGTACTTC. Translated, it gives CASSRDRLSYEQYF.

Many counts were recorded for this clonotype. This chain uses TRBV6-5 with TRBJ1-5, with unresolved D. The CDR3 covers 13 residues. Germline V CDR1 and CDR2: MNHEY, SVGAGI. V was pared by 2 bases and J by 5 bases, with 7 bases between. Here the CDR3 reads CASSYVRDQPQHF. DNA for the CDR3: TGTGCCAGCAGTTACGTCCGGGATCAGCCCCAGCATTTT.

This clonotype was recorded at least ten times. The CDR3 region has the DNA TGCGCCAGCAGCATCGGGGGGCCCGGCACAGATACGCAGTATTTT. Amino acid sequence: CASSIGGPGTDTQYF. V usage is TRBV5-1 and J usage is TRBJ2-3, with a possible D match to TRBD2 (7 bases). V gave up 4 bases and J gave up 1 base, with 13 bases separating them. The V gene's germline CDR1 is SGHRS and CDR2 YFSETQ. This CDR3 has 15 amino acids.

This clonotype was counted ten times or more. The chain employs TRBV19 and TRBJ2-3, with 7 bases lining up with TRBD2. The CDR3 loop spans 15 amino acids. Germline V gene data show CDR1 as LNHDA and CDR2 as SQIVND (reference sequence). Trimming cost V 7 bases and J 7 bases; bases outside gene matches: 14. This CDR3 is CASTEAGWGRNTQYF. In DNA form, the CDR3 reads TGTGCCAGTACCGAAGCGGGGTGGGGGAGAAATACGCAGTATTTT.

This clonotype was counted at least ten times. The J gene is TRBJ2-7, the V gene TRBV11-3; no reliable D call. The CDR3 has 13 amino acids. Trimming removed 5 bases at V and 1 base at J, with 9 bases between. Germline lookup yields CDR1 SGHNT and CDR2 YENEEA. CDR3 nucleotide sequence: TGTGCCAGCAGCCCGGGCGGTTCCTACGAGCAGTACTTC. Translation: CASSPGGSYEQYF.

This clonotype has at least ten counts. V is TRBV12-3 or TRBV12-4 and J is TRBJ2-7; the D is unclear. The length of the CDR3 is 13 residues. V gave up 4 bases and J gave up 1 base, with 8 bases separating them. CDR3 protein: CASSYGSSYEQYF. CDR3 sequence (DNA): TGTGCCAGCAGTTACGGCAGTTCCTACGAGCAGTACTTC.

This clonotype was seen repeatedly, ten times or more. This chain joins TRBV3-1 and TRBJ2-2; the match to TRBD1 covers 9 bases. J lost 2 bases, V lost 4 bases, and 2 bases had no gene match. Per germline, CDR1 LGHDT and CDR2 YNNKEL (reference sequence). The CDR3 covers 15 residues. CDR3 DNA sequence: TGTGCCAGCAGCCGGGGACAGGGAAACACCGGGGAGCTGTTTTTT. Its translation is CASSRGQGNTGELFF.

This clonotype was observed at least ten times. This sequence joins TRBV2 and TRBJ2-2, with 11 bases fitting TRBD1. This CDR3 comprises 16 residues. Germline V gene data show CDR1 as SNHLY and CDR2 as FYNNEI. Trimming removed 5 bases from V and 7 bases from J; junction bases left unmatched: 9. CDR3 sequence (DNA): TGTGCCAGCAGTAGTTGGACAGGGGGCTTGGGCGGGGAGCTGTTTTTT. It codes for CASSSWTGGLGGELFF.

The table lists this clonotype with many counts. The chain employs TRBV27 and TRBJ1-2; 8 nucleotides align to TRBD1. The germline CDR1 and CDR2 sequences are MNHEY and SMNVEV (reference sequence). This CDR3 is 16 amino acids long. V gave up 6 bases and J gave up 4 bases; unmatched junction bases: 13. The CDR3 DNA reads TGTGCCAGCAGCAATCCGACAGGGGAGGGTGTCTATGGCTACACCTTC. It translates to CASSNPTGEGVYGYTF.

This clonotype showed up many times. The CDR3 sequence is CASSLATGTGELFF. The CDR3 coding sequence is TGCGCCAGCAGCTTGGCCACGGGCACCGGGGAGCTGTTTTTT. The chain recombines TRBV5-1 with TRBJ2-2, with D uncertain. CDR3 length: 14 amino acids. Germline lookup yields CDR1 SGHRS and CDR2 YFSETQ. V lost 0 bases and J lost 4, with 7 bases in between.

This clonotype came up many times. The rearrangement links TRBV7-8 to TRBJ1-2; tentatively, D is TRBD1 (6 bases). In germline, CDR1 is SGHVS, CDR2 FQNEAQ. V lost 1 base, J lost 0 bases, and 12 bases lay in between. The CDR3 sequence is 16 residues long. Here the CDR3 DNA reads TGTGCCAGCAGCTTAGTTCGGGGGCGCACTAACTATGGCTACACCTTC. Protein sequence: CASSLVRGRTNYGYTF.

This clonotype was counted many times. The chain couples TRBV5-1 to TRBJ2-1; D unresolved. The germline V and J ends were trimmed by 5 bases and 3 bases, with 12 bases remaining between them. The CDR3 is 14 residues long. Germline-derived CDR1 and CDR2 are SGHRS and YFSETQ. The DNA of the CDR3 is TGCGCCAGCAGGGCGGACGGCCTCTACAATGAGCAGTTCTTC. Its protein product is CASRADGLYNEQFF.

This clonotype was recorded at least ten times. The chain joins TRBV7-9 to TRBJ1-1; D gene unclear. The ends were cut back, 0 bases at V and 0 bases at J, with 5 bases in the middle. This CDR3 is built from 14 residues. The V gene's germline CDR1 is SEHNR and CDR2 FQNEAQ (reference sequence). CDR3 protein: CASSLAGLNTEAFF. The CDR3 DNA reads TGTGCCAGCAGCTTAGCGGGCTTGAACACTGAAGCTTTCTTT.

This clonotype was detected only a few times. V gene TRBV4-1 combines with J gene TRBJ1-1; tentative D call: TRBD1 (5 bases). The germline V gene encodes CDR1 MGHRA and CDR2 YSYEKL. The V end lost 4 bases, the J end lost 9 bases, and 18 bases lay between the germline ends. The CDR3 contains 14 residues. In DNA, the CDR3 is TGCGCCAGCAGCCTCTCAGGGTCCGGAGTGCAAGCTTTCTTT. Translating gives CASSLSGSGVQAFF.

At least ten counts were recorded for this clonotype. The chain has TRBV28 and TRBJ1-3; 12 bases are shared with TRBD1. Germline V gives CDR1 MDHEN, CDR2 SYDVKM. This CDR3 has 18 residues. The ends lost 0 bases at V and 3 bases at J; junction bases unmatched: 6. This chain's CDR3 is CASSLWGQGARGGNTIYF. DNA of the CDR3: TGTGCCAGCAGTTTATGGGGACAGGGGGCGCGAGGTGGAAACACCATATATTTT. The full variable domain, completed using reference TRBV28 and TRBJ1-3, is DVKVTQSSRYLVKRTGEKVFLECVQDMDHENMFWYRQDPGLGLRLIYFSYDVKMKEKGDIPEGYSVSREKKERFSLILESASTNQTSMYLCASSLWGQGARGGNTIYFGEGSWLTVV.

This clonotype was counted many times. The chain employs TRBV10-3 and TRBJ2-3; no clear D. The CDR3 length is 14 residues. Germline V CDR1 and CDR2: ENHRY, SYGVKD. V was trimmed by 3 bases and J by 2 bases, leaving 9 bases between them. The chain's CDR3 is CAISENDSTDTQYF. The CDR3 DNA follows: TGTGCCATCAGTGAAAATGACTCCACAGATACGCAGTATTTT.

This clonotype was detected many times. CDR3 sequence: CASSSRLAMGTDTQYF. CDR3 bases: TGTGCCAGCAGTTCAAGACTAGCGATGGGCACAGATACGCAGTATTTT. This rearrangement joins TRBV27 to TRBJ2-3; TRBD2 matches at 8 bases. This CDR3 is 16 amino acids long. The ends lost 4 bases at V and 1 base at J; junction bases unmatched: 7. Germline V gene lookup returns CDR1 MNHEY and CDR2 SMNVEV (reference sequence).

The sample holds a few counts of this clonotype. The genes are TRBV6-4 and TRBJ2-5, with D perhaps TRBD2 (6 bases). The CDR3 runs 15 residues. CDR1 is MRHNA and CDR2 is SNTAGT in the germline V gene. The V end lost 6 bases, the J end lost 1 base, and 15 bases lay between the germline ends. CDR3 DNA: TGTGCCAGCAGCCCTTTCGCCGGGAGCCAAGAGACCCAGTACTTC. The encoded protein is CASSPFAGSQETQYF.

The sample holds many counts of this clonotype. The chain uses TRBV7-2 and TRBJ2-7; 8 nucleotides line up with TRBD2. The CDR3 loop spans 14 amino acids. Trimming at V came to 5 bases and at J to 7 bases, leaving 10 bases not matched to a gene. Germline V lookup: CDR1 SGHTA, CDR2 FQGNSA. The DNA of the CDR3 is TGTGCCAGCAGCACGAGCGGGGGTCTGGGGGAGCAGTACTTC. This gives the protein CASSTSGGLGEQYF.

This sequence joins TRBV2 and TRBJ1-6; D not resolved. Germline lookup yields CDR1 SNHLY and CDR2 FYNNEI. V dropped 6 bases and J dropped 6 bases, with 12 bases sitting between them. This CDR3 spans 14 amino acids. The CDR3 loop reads CASRPEYFNSPLHF. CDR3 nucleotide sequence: TGTGCCAGCAGGCCCGAGTACTTTAATTCACCCCTCCACTTT.

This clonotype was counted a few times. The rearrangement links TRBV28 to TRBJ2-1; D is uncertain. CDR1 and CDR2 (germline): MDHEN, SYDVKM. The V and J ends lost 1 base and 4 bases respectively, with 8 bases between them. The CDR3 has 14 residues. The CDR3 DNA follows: TGTGCCAGCAGTTTATTCGACTTATACAATGAGCAGTTCTTC. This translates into CASSLFDLYNEQFF. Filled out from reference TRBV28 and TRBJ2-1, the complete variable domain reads DVKVTQSSRYLVKRTGEKVFLECVQDMDHENMFWYRQDPGLGLRLIYFSYDVKMKEKGDIPEGYSVSREKKERFSLILESASTNQTSMYLCASSLFDLYNEQFFGPGTRLTVL.

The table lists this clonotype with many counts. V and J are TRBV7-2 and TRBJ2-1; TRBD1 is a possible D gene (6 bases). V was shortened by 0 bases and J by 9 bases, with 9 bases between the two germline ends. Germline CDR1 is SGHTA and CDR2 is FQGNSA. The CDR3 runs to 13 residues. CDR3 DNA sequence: TGTGCCAGCAGCTTAGCGGGGGCGCGTGAGCAGTTCTTC. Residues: CASSLAGAREQFF.

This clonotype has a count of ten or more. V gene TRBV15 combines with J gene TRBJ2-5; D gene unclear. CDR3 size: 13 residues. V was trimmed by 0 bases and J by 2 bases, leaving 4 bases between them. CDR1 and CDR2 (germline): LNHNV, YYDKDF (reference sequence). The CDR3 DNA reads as TGTGCCACCAGCAGAGAACCTCAAGAGACCCAGTACTTC. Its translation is CATSREPQETQYF.

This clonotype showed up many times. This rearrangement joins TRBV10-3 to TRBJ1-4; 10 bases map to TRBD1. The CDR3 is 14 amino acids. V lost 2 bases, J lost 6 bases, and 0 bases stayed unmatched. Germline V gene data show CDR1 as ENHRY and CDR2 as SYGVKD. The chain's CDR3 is CAISEGTGDEKLFF. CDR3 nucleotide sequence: TGTGCCATCAGTGAGGGGACAGGGGATGAAAAACTGTTTTTT.

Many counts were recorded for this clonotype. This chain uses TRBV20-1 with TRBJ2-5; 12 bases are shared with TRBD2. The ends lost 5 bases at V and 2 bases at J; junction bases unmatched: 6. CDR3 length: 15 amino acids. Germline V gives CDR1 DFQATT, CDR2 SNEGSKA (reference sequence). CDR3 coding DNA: TGCAGTGCTGTGAGACTAGCGGGGGTTCAAGAGACCCAGTACTTC. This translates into CSAVRLAGVQETQYF.